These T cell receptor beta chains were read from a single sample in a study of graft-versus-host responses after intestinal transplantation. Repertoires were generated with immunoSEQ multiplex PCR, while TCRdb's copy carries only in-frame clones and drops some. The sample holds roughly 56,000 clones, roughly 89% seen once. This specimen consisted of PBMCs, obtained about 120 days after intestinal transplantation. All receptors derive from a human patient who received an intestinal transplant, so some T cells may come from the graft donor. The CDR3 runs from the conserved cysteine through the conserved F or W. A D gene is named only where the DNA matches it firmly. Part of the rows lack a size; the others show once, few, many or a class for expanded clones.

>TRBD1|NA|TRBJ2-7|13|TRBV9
CASSTGQSYEQYF
TGTGCCAGCAGCACGGGACAGTCCTACGAGCAGTACTTC
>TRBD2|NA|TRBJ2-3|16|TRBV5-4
CASSNHLTGGLDTQYF
TGTGCCAGCAGCAACCATCTAACGGGGGGGCTGGATACGCAGTATTTT
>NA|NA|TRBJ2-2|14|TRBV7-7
CASSVGPNTGELFF
TGTGCTAGCAGCGTGGGACCGAACACCGGGGAGCTGTTTTTT
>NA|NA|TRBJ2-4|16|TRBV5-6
CASSLESPDPKNIQYF
TGTGCCAGCAGCTTGGAGAGTCCAGACCCGAAAAACATTCAGTACTTC
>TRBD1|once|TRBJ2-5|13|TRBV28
CASSLSQGETQYF
TGTGCCAGCAGTTTGTCACAGGGGGAGACCCAGTACTTC
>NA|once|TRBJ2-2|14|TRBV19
CASKGTANTGELFF
TGTGCCAGTAAAGGGACTGCGAACACCGGGGAGCTGTTTTTT
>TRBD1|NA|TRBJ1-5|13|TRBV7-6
CASSRDRDQPQHF
TGTGCCAGCAGCAGGGACAGGGATCAGCCCCAGCATTTT
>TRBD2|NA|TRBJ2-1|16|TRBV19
CASSIGVAGGINEQFF
TGTGCCAGTAGTATCGGGGTAGCGGGAGGAATTAATGAGCAGTTCTTC
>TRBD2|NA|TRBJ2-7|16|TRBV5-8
CASSLGHSGTSYEQYF
TGTGCCAGCAGCTTGGGCCATAGCGGGACTTCCTACGAGCAGTACTTC
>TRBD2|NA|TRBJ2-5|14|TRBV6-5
CASSRRLAPETQYF
TGTGCCAGCAGCCGCCGACTAGCTCCGGAGACCCAGTACTTC
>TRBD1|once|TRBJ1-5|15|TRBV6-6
CASSYEDRAGQPQHF
TGTGCCAGCAGTTACGAGGACAGGGCGGGTCAGCCCCAGCATTTT
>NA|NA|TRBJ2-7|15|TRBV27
CASSLALGGRDEQYF
TGTGCCAGCAGTTTAGCCCTGGGGGGCCGAGACGAGCAGTACTTC
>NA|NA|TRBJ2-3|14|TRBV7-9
CASSLRQVTDTQYF
TGTGCCAGCAGCCTAAGACAGGTCACAGATACGCAGTATTTT
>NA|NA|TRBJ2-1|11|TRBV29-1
CSVEWGNEQFF
TGCAGCGTTGAGTGGGGAAATGAGCAGTTCTTC
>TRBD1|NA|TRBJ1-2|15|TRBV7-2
CASSSPGTELYGYTF
TGTGCCAGCAGCTCTCCCGGGACAGAGCTCTATGGCTACACCTTC
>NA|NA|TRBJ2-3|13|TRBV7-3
CASSRVNTDTQYF
TGTGCCAGCTCCAGGGTGAACACAGATACGCAGTATTTT
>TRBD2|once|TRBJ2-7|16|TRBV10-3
CAIALGRTSGTYEQYF
TGTGCCATCGCTCTTGGCCGTACTAGCGGCACCTACGAGCAGTACTTC
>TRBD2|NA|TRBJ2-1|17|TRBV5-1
CASSFGLAGVPYNEQFF
TGCGCCAGCAGCTTTGGTCTCGCGGGAGTACCCTACAATGAGCAGTTCTTC
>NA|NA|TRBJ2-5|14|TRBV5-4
CASSLSNRGETQYF
TGTGCCAGCAGCTTGAGTAACCGGGGGGAGACCCAGTACTTC
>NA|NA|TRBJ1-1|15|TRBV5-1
CASSQRKGGGTEAFF
TGCGCCAGCAGCCAACGAAAAGGTGGGGGGACTGAAGCTTTCTTT
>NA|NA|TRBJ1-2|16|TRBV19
CASSINLGSRGYGYTF
TGTGCCAGTAGTATTAATCTTGGCAGCCGGGGCTATGGCTACACCTTC
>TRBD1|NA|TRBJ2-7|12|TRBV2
CAGGTGGNEQYF
TGTGCCGGCGGGACAGGGGGGAACGAGCAGTACTTC
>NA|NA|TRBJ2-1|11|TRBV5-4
CASSSINEQFF
TGTGCCAGCAGCTCGATCAATGAGCAGTTCTTC